The 32 T cell receptor beta chains reported below all come from one sample, sequenced in a study of T-cell memory formation after mild COVID-19. Using its own MiXCR run on the 5' RACE reads, TCRdb lists one record per CDR3 protein. The repertoire consists of about 270,000 distinct CDR3 sequences, with around 16% occurring once and the leading ten covering roughly 20%. Material: PBMCs or a T cell subset sorted from them (not recorded which). The receptors shown here come from a young man who had mild COVID-19 (a few samples of this study predate the infection). Cell type and time point are not known.

About this clonotype: Being one base from a much bigger clone, this may be a read error. The chain couples TRBV7-2 to TRBJ1-2; D is ambiguous. V was pared by 4 bases and J by 4 bases, with 10 bases between. Germline CDR1 reads SGHTA; CDR2 reads FQGNSA. The CDR3 length is 13 residues. In nucleotides, the CDR3 is TGTGCCAGCAGCTCAAATCCGGGCTATGGCTACACCTTC. This gives the protein CASSSNPGYGYTF.

This clonotype was seen only a few times. The chain has TRBV29-1 and TRBJ1-3; D not certain. The germline V gene has CDR1 SQVTM and CDR2 ANQGSEA. The CDR3 covers 13 residues. V was shortened by 4 bases and J by 4 bases, with 11 bases between the two germline ends. CDR3 residues: CSVVPEAGNTIYF. CDR3 DNA: TGCAGCGTTGTGCCTGAGGCCGGAAACACCATATATTTT.

The chain combines TRBV5-6 with TRBJ2-7; TRBD2 is a possible D gene (5 bases). The V end lost 5 bases, the J end lost 2 bases, and 14 bases lay between the germline ends. CDR1 SGHDT and CDR2 YYEEEE come from the germline V gene. The CDR3 consists of 14 residues. Here the CDR3 DNA reads TGTGCCAGCAGACGTGTGCTCGGGGCCTACGAGCAGTACTTC. Translation: CASRRVLGAYEQYF.

The sample holds a few counts of this clonotype. The chain joins TRBV23-1 to TRBJ1-1; maybe TRBD1 (5 bases). TRBV23-1 is known as an ORF, though its function is uncertain. Deletions cut 6 bases from V and 0 bases from J, with 8 bases between. CDR3 length: 13 amino acids. CDR3 in amino acids: CASSREMNTEAFF. The DNA of the CDR3 is TGCGCCAGCAGCAGGGAGATGAACACTGAAGCTTTCTTT.

There are a few counts of this clonotype. This chain connects TRBV12-3 or TRBV12-4 to TRBJ1-4, with D hard to call. The V end lost 3 bases, the J end lost 5 bases, and 7 bases lay between the germline ends. There are 13 residues in the CDR3. The chain's CDR3 is CASSFWANEKLFF. DNA for the CDR3: TGTGCCAGCAGTTTTTGGGCGAATGAAAAACTGTTTTTT.

This chain links TRBV7-8 with TRBJ2-6, with TRBD1 identical over 12 bases. V trimming: 4 bases; J trimming: 2 bases; junction bases outside the gene matches: 6. The CDR3 totals 18 residues. Germline V gene lookup returns CDR1 SGHVS and CDR2 FQNEAQ. For the CDR3, the DNA is TGTGCCAGCAGCTCAACCGGGACAGGGGGCCCTGGGGCCAACGTCCTGACTTTC. Translating gives CASSSTGTGGPGANVLTF.

The chain links TRBV5-1 to TRBJ2-1; 9 nucleotides agree with TRBD1. The CDR3 is 14 amino acids. CDR1 and CDR2 (germline): SGHRS, YFSETQ. V shed 4 bases, J shed 9 bases, and the junction held 8 bases outside the gene matches. The CDR3 protein is CASSTRTGDGEQFF. The DNA for the CDR3 is TGCGCCAGCAGCACCAGGACAGGGGATGGTGAGCAGTTCTTC. The whole variable domain, filled in from reference TRBV5-1 and TRBJ2-1, reads KAGVTQTPRYLIKTRGQQVTLSCSPISGHRSVSWYQQTPGQGLQFLFEYFSETQRNKGNFPGRFSGRQFSNSRSEMNVSTLELGDSALYLCASSTRTGDGEQFFGPGTRLTVL.

This chain's CDR3 is CASSLGRIPTRSGYTF. The CDR3 region has the DNA TGTGCCAGCAGCCTAGGGAGGATTCCCACGAGGTCGGGCTACACCTTC. V and J are TRBV27 and TRBJ1-2, with no clear D. Trimming left V 6 bases short and J 8 bases short, with 25 bases between. Germline V gives CDR1 MNHEY, CDR2 SMNVEV (reference sequence). This CDR3 contains 16 residues.

The chain couples TRBV4-3 to TRBJ2-7; perhaps TRBD1 as D (6 bases). V was cut by 0 bases and J by 0 bases, with 33 bases left in between. Germline V CDR1 and CDR2: LGHNA, YSLEER. CDR3 length equals 23 residues. The CDR3 bases are TGCGCCAGCAGCCAAGAGTCTCTCTCCGGGACACGAGAATGGGGCTCGAGCTCCTACGAGCAGTACTTC. Protein: CASSQESLSGTREWGSSSYEQYF.

This chain links TRBV5-6 with TRBJ2-1, with D perhaps assigned TRBD1 or TRBD2 (5 bases each). CDR3 length: 12 residues. V was cut by 6 bases and J by 10 bases, with 14 bases left in between. Germline assignment: CDR1 SGHDT and CDR2 YYEEEE. CDR3 region: CASTYSWGEQFF. The CDR3 DNA reads TGTGCCAGCACCTACAGTTGGGGGGAGCAGTTCTTC.

This clonotype was detected ten times or more. The V gene is TRBV7-2, the J gene TRBJ2-3; D not resolved. V lost 2 bases to trimming and J lost 0 bases, with 6 bases between them. Germline V lookup: CDR1 SGHTA, CDR2 FQGNSA. This CDR3 spans 14 amino acids. CDR3 DNA: TGTGCCAGCAGCTTATTTGGAAGCACAGATACGCAGTATTTT. Its translation: CASSLFGSTDTQYF.

A few counts support this clonotype. This rearrangement joins TRBV9 to TRBJ1-2; D perhaps matches TRBD1 (5 bases). The length of the CDR3 is 14 residues. From germline, CDR1 is SGDLS and CDR2 YYNGEE. Trimming took 0 bases from V and 2 from J, leaving 8 bases between them. The CDR3 DNA is TGTGCCAGCAGCGTAGTGGAGGGGAACTATGGCTACACCTTC. It codes for CASSVVEGNYGYTF.

This clonotype was seen more than once but under ten times. CDR3 in amino acids: CASSVAKGASNEQFF. The CDR3 region has the DNA TGTGCCAGCAGCGTAGCGAAGGGGGCCAGCAATGAGCAGTTCTTC. The chain is built from TRBV9 and TRBJ2-1; 7 bases align to TRBD1. The CDR3 is 15 residues long. Germline trimming cut 0 bases from V and 6 bases from J; bases unmatched to any gene: 6. Per germline, CDR1 SGDLS and CDR2 YYNGEE.

The chain uses TRBV12-3 or TRBV12-4 and TRBJ1-5, with 7 bases identical to TRBD1. There are 20 residues in the CDR3. Germline trimming cut 7 bases from V and 0 bases from J; bases unmatched to any gene: 21. The chain's CDR3 is CASTSSYRGLWPNSNQPQHF. In DNA, the CDR3 is TGTGCCAGCACTTCTTCATACAGGGGCCTATGGCCGAATAGCAATCAGCCCCAGCATTTT.

This clonotype was picked up many times. The V call is TRBV7-2, the J call TRBJ1-1; no clear D gene. CDR1 is SGHTA, CDR2 FQGNSA, per germline. The CDR3 totals 14 residues. The ends were cut back, 5 bases at V and 0 bases at J, with 10 bases in the middle. CDR3 loop: CASSLPGLNTEAFF. Written as DNA, the CDR3 is TGTGCCAGCAGCCTACCGGGTTTGAACACTGAAGCTTTCTTT. The full variable domain, in which reference TRBV7-2 and TRBJ1-1 provide the parts outside the CDR3, is GAGVSQSPSNKVTEKGKDVELRCDPISGHTALYWYRQSLGQGLEFLIYFQGNSAPDKSGLPSDRFSAERTGGSVSTLTIQRTQQEDSAVYLCASSLPGLNTEAFFGQGTRLTVV.

The chain uses TRBV4-1 and TRBJ2-2, with a possible D match to TRBD1 (6 bases). V shed 0 bases and J shed 5 bases, with 13 bases lying between them. CDR3 length equals 16 residues. Germline V CDR1 and CDR2: MGHRA, YSYEKL. CDR3 nucleotide sequence: TGCGCCAGCAGCCAAGAGGGGGCAGGGCCGACCGGGGAGCTGTTTTTT. It encodes CASSQEGAGPTGELFF.

This clonotype was detected a few times. The rearrangement links TRBV3-1 to TRBJ1-4, with D possibly TRBD1 on 5 matching bases. The ends were cut back, 2 bases at V and 7 bases at J, with 17 bases in the middle. Germline V gene lookup returns CDR1 LGHDT and CDR2 YNNKEL (reference sequence). The length of the CDR3 is 16 residues. CDR3 loop: CASSQLGRSSGEKLFF. In nucleotides, the CDR3 is TGTGCCAGCAGCCAACTGGGACGGTCCTCGGGTGAAAAACTGTTTTTT. The whole variable domain, remainder taken from reference TRBV3-1 and TRBJ1-4, is DTAVSQTPKYLVTQMGNDKSIKCEQNLGHDTMYWYKQDSKKFLKIMFSYNNKELIINETVPNRFSPKSPDKAHLNLHINSLELGDSAVYFCASSQLGRSSGEKLFFGSGTQLSVL.

The rearrangement links TRBV12-3 or TRBV12-4 to TRBJ1-5; TRBD1 might be the D (6 bases). Trimming removed 5 bases from V and 3 bases from J, with 14 bases in between. The CDR3 totals 15 residues. The CDR3 coding sequence is TGTGCCAGCAGTCCCCGCCGGGGGGCCAATCAGCCCCAGCATTTT. Protein: CASSPRRGANQPQHF.

The CDR3 DNA sequence: TGTGCCAGCAGCCGCGACATCTATGGCTACACCTTC. It specifies CASSRDIYGYTF. The chain joins TRBV7-9 to TRBJ1-2; D is uncertain. Trimming pared 5 bases from V and 4 bases from J, leaving 8 bases between. The CDR3 has 12 residues. Germline assignment: CDR1 SEHNR and CDR2 FQNEAQ (reference sequence).

V is TRBV4-2 and J is TRBJ2-5, with 11 positions matching TRBD2. Germline V lookup: CDR1 LGHNA, CDR2 YNFKEQ. This CDR3 comprises 16 residues. Trimming removed 3 bases from V and 5 bases from J; junction bases left unmatched: 8. The CDR3 spells CASSHVSGGAEETQYF. CDR3 nucleotide sequence: TGTGCCAGCAGCCATGTTAGCGGGGGGGCGGAGGAGACCCAGTACTTC.

This clonotype has just a few counts. Written as DNA, the CDR3 is TGCGCCAGCAGCCAAGGGGGGGACGAAAAACTGTTTTTT. Translating gives CASSQGGDEKLFF. The chain uses TRBV4-3 and TRBJ1-4, with a tentative D call TRBD1 (5 bases). The V gene lost 1 base and the J gene lost 8 bases, with 8 bases spanning the gap. CDR3 length: 13 residues. Germline V gene sequence: CDR1 LGHNA, CDR2 YSLEER.

This clonotype was counted only a few times. This sequence joins TRBV20-1 and TRBJ2-5; D is unclear. Germline lookup yields CDR1 DFQATT and CDR2 SNEGSKA (reference sequence). This CDR3 is built from 11 residues. Trimming took 2 bases from V and 4 from J, leaving 5 bases between them. CDR3 coding DNA: TGCAGTGCTAGATCTGGAGAGACCCAGTACTTC. Translated: CSARSGETQYF.

The V gene is TRBV4-1, the J gene TRBJ2-3; D is possibly TRBD2 (6 bases). CDR1 and CDR2 (germline): MGHRA, YSYEKL. The V gene lost 6 bases and the J gene lost 1 base, with 11 bases spanning the gap. The CDR3 extends over 14 amino acids. The CDR3 DNA is TGCGCCAGCAGAGAGACGGGGGGCACAGATACGCAGTATTTT. Amino acids: CASRETGGTDTQYF.

There are a few counts of this clonotype. This chain links TRBV5-1 with TRBJ2-1; 10 bases map to TRBD2. V shed 2 bases, J shed 7 bases, and the junction held 0 bases outside the gene matches. The V gene's germline CDR1 is SGHRS and CDR2 YFSETQ. This CDR3 spans 13 amino acids. The DNA of the CDR3 is TGCGCCAGCAGCTTTAGCGGGGGGAATGAGCAGTTCTTC. Its protein is CASSFSGGNEQFF.

The genes are TRBV20-1 and TRBJ2-1; TRBD2 agrees at 9 bases. Germline V CDR1 and CDR2: DFQATT, SNEGSKA (reference sequence). V lost 0 bases to trimming and J lost 9 bases; unmatched junction nucleotides: 9. This CDR3 comprises 15 residues. Here the CDR3 DNA reads TGCAGTGCTAGAGATCAGGGACTAGCAGGTGTTGAGCAGTTCTTC. Its translation is CSARDQGLAGVEQFF.

This clonotype was seen repeatedly, ten times or more. The gene calls are TRBV12-3 or TRBV12-4 and TRBJ1-5; a possible D gene is TRBD1 (6 bases). This CDR3 spans 15 amino acids. Trimming removed 2 bases from V and 1 base from J, with 9 bases in between. The CDR3 DNA reads TGTGCCAGCAGTTTAACAGGGCCGAGCAATCAGCCCCAGCATTTT. Protein: CASSLTGPSNQPQHF.

V gene TRBV12-5 combines with J gene TRBJ2-3, with D maybe TRBD2 (6 bases). This CDR3 has 13 amino acids. Between the trimmed V and J ends, which lost 4 bases and 6 bases, there was a span of 11 bases. Germline CDR1 and CDR2: LGHNT and FRNRAP. The CDR3 DNA reads as TGTGCTAGTGGTTCCAAGGCGGGGGATACGCAGTATTTT. This translates into CASGSKAGDTQYF.

The V gene is TRBV6-6, the J gene TRBJ1-2; 9 bases match TRBD1. V gave up 6 bases and J gave up 2 bases; unmatched junction bases: 10. Germline V gene lookup returns CDR1 MNHNY and CDR2 SVGAGI (reference sequence). The CDR3 is made up of 16 amino acids. This CDR3 is CASSFSGTGNNYGYTF. Written as DNA, the CDR3 is TGTGCCAGCAGCTTCTCCGGGACAGGGAACAACTATGGCTACACCTTC.

The J gene is TRBJ2-3, the V gene TRBV12-3 or TRBV12-4; perhaps TRBD2 as D (5 bases). V was trimmed by 3 bases and J by 3 bases, leaving 10 bases between them. There are 14 residues in the CDR3. CDR3 nucleotide sequence: TGTGCCAGCAGTTTTGAGGACTGGACAGATACGCAGTATTTT. It translates to CASSFEDWTDTQYF.

The chain uses TRBV6-6 and TRBJ2-4, with D perhaps TRBD1 or TRBD2 (7 bases each). V gave up 9 bases and J gave up 8 bases, with 20 bases separating them. Germline V CDR1 and CDR2: MNHNY, SVGAGI (reference sequence). CDR3 size: 14 residues. The CDR3 sequence: CASNRQGRGDIQYF. DNA of the CDR3: TGTGCCAGTAACCGACAGGGACGGGGGGACATTCAGTACTTC.

The sample holds a few counts of this clonotype. This sequence joins TRBV7-9 and TRBJ2-3; 7 nucleotides align to TRBD2. Trimming removed 5 bases from V and 1 base from J; junction bases left unmatched: 6. Germline V CDR1 and CDR2: SEHNR, FQNEAQ (reference sequence). This CDR3 has 15 residues. The CDR3 nucleotides read TGTGCCAGCAGCCCGATGGGGGGGGGCACAGATACGCAGTATTTT. It specifies CASSPMGGGTDTQYF.

The J gene is TRBJ1-5, the V gene TRBV5-1, with a weak D call TRBD1 (5 bases). V dropped 0 bases and J dropped 7 bases, with 8 bases sitting between them. The CDR3 spans 13 residues. CDR1 is SGHRS, CDR2 YFSETQ, per germline. CDR3 nucleotides: TGCGCCAGCAGCTTGGCAGGGACCCAGCCCCAGCATTTT. It is translated as CASSLAGTQPQHF.